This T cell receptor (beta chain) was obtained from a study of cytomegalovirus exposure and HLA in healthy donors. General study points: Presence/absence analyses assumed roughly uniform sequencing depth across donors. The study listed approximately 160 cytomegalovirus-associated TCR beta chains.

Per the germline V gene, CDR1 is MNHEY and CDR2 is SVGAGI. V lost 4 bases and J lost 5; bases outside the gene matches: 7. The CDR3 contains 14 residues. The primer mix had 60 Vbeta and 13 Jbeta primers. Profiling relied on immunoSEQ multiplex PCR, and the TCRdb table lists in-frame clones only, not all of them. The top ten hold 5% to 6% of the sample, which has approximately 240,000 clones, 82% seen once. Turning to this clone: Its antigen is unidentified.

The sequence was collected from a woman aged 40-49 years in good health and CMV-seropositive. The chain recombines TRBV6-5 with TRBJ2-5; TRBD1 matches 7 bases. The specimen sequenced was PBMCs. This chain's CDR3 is CASSFLHRGETQYF. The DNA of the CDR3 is TGTGCCAGCAGTTTCCTACACAGGGGTGAGACCCAGTACTTC.